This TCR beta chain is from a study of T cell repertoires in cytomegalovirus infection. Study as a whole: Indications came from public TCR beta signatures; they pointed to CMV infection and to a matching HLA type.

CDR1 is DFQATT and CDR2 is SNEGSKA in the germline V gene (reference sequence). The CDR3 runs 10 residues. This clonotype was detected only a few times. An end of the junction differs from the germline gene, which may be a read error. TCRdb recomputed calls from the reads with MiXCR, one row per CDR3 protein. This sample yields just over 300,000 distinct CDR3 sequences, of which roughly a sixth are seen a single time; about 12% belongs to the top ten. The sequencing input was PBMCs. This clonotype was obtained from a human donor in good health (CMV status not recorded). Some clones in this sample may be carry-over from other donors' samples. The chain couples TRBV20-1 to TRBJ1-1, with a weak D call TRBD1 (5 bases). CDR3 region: CSASAVRGSF. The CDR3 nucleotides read TGCAGTGCTAGTGCTGTACGGGGCTCCTTT.